This T cell receptor beta chain was documented in a study of cytomegalovirus exposure and HLA in healthy donors. This CDR3 contains 15 residues. Germline CDR1 reads SNHLY; CDR2 reads FYNNEI. V gave up 9 bases and J gave up 4 bases; unmatched junction bases: 8. General study findings and limits: Within an earlier analysis, most TCR beta V segments proved productive either about 87% or about 30% of the time.

Amplification used 60 Vbeta primers and 13 Jbeta primers. Assay: immunoSEQ multiplex PCR; the TCRdb copy retains only in-frame clones and omits some. The clone table shows some 34,000 clones, with the ten largest holding approximately 4.5%. On this clone itself: The antigen is undetermined.

The chain carries TRBV2 and TRBJ2-5, with 13 bases aligning to TRBD2. Sequenced: PBMCs. The receptor was isolated from a woman between 40 and 50 years old in good health and CMV-seropositive. The CDR3 DNA sequence: TGTGCCAGGGGGGGGACTAGCGGGACTGGAGAGACCCAGTACTTC. It translates to CARGGTSGTGETQYF. Complete variable domain (other parts from reference TRBV2 and TRBJ2-5): EPEVTQTPSHQVTQMGQEVILRCVPISNHLYFYWYRQILGQKVEFLVSFYNNEISEKSEIFDDQFSVERPDGSNFTLKIRSTKLEDSAMYFCARGGTSGTGETQYFGPGTRLLVL.